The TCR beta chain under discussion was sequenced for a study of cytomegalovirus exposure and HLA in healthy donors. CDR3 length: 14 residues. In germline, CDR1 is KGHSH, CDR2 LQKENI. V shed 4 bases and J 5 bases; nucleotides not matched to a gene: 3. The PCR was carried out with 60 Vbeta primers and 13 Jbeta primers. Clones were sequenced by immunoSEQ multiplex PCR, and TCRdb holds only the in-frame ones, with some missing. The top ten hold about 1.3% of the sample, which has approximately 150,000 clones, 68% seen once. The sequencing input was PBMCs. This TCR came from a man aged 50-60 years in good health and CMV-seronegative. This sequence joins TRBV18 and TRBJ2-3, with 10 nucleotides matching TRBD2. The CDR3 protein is CASSLLAGEDTQYF. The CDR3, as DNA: TGTGCCAGCTCACTCCTAGCGGGGGAAGATACGCAGTATTTT. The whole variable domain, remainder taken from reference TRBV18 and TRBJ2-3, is NAGVMQNPRHLVRRRGQEARLRCSPMKGHSHVYWYRQLPEEGLKFMVYLQKENIIDESGMPKERFSAEFPKEGPSILRIQQVVRGDSAAYFCASSLLAGEDTQYFGPGTRLTVL.